Detailed here is one TCR beta chain. The sample is drawn from a study of blood T cell repertoires in COVID-19. V lost 4 bases to trimming and J lost 4 bases; unmatched junction nucleotides: 7. The germline gives CDR1 SGHDT, CDR2 YYEEEE. This CDR3 region has 17 residues. This study enrolled people aged roughly 18 to 89 from roughly 24 US geographic areas. Participant reports of clinical history set cohort assignment. Profiled with immunoSEQ multiplex PCR; TCRdb holds only in-frame clones, not every one. The table shows 240,000 or so clones, with about 90% occurring only once. The chain carries TRBV5-6 and TRBJ2-2; 13 positions match TRBD2. The sample was PBMCs or T cells enriched from blood (not recorded which). This TCR derives from a woman between 35 and 50 years old with acute COVID-19. The CDR3: CASSDGLAGDGTGELFF. CDR3 nucleotide sequence: TGTGCCAGCAGCGACGGACTAGCGGGAGACGGCACCGGGGAGCTGTTTTTT.